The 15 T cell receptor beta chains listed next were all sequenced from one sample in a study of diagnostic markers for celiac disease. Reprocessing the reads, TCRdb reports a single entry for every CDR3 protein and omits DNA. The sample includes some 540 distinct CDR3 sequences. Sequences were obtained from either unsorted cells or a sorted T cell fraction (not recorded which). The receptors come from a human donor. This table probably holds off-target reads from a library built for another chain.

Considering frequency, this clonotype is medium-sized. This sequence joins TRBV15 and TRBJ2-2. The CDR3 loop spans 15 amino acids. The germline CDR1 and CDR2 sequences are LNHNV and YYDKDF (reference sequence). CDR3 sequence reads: CATSTWVSNTGELFF. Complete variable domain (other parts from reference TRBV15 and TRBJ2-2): DAMVIQNPRYQVTQFGKPVTLSCSQTLNHNVMYWYQQKSSQAPKLLFHYYDKDFNNEADTPDNFQSRRPNTSFCFLDIRSPGLGDTAMYLCATSTWVSNTGELFFGEGSRLTVL.

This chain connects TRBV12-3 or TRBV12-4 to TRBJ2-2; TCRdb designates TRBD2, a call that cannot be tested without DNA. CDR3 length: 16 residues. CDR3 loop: CASSFASGGDTGELFF.

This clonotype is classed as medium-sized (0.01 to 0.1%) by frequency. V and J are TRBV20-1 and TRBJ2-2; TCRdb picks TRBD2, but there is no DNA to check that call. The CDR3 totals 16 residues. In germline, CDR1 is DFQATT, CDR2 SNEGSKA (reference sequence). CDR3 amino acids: CSALPISGVPTGELFF.

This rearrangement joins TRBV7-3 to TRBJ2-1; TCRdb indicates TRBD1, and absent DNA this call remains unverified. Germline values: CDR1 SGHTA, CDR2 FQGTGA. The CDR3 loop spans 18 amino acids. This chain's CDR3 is CASSLKGPGTGSYNEQFF.

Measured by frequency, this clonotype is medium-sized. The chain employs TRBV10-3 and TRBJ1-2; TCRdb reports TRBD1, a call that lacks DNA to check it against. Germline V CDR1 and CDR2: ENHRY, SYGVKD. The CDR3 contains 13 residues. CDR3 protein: CAIFKADSYGYTF.

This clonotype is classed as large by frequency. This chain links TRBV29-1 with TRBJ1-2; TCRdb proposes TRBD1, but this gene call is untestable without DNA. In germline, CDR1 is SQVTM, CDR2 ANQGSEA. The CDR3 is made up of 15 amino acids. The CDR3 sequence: CSASGRQGEIYGYTF.

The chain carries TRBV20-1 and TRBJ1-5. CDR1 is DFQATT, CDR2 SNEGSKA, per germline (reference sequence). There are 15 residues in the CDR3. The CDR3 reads CSANSKANIDQPQHF.

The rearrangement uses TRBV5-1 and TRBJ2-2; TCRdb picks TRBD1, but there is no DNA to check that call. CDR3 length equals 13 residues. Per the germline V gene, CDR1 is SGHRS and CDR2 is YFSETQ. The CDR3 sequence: CASSDRDTGELFF.

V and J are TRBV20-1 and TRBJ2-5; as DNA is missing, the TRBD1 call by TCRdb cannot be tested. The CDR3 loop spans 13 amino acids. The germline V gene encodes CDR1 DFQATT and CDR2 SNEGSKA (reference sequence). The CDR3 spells CSAPDRVSETQYF.

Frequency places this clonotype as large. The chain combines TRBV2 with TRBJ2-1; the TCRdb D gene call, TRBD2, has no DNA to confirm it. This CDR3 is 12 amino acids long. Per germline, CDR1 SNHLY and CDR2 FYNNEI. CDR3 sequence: CASSDSVVRLVF.

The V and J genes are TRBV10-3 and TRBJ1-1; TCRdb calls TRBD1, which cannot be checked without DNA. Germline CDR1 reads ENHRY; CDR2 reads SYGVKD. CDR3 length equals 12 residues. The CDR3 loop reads CAIRGTGVEAFF.

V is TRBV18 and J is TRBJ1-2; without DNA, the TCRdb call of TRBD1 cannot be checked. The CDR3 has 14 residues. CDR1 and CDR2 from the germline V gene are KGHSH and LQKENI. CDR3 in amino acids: CASSPGDRVYGYTF.

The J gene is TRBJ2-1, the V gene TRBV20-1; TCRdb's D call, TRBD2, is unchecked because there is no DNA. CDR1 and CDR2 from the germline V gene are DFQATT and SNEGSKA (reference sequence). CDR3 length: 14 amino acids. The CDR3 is CSARAGTSRNEQFF.

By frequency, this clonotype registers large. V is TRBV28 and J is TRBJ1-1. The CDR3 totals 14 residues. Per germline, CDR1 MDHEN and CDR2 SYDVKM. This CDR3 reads CASSLWAKNTEAFF.

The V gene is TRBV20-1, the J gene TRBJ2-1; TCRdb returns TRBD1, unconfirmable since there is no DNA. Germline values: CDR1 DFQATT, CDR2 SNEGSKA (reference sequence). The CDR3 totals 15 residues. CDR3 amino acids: CSASLGQGAYNEQFF.